This is a list of T cell receptor beta chains from one sample in a study of blood T cell repertoires in COVID-19. Here immunoSEQ multiplex PCR was the method, and the copy in TCRdb shows in-frame clones only, minus some. The table includes about 120,000 clones, 83% detected once. Sequencing was carried out using peripheral blood. The receptors derive from a man aged 25 to 40 with acute or convalescent COVID-19. The CDR3 runs from the conserved cysteine through the conserved F or W. The D gene is left open where the match is weak. Size values are once, few and many counts, or a class for expanded clones, and some rows have none.

j_call	cdr3_length	d_call	v_call	clone_size	cdr3_aa	cdr3_nt
TRBJ1-2	16	NA	TRBV6-6	NA	CASSPTSQTTNYGYTF	TGTGCCAGCAGCCCTACGTCGCAGACTACTAACTATGGCTACACCTTC
TRBJ1-1	13	NA	TRBV30	NA	CAWTPVAYSEAFF	TGTGCCTGGACCCCGGTAGCGTATTCTGAAGCTTTCTTT
TRBJ2-5	13	NA	TRBV3-1/TRBV3-2	NA	CASSQDGLETQYF	TGTGCCAGCAGCCAAGACGGGTTAGAGACCCAGTACTTC
TRBJ2-3	14	TRBD1	TRBV5-1	NA	CASSLGQGADTQYF	TGCGCCAGCAGCTTGGGACAGGGTGCAGATACGCAGTATTTT
TRBJ2-3	14	TRBD1	TRBV30	once	CAWSRGLITDTQYF	TGTGCCTGGAGCAGGGGGTTGATTACAGATACGCAGTATTTT
TRBJ2-6	16	NA	TRBV4-3	NA	CASSQAGISGANVLTF	TGCGCCAGCAGCCAAGCAGGGATCTCTGGGGCCAACGTCCTGACTTTC
TRBJ1-2	14	NA	TRBV29-1	NA	CSVVWEGIVDGYTF	TGCAGCGTTGTTTGGGAGGGGATTGTTGATGGCTACACCTTC
TRBJ2-7	15	TRBD2	TRBV18	NA	CASSPASGGAYEQYF	TGTGCCAGCTCACCGGCTAGCGGGGGAGCCTACGAGCAGTACTTC
TRBJ2-7	14	TRBD1	TRBV5-1	NA	CASSPRTGLSEQYF	TGCGCCAGCAGCCCAAGGACAGGGCTCAGCGAGCAGTACTTC
TRBJ1-3	13	NA	TRBV30	NA	CAWIPRSGNTIYF	TGTGCCTGGATCCCCCGCTCTGGAAACACCATATATTTT
TRBJ1-3	16	NA	TRBV19	NA	CASKSLEASSGNTIYF	TGTGCCAGTAAATCTCTTGAGGCGAGCTCTGGAAACACCATATATTTT
TRBJ2-1	15	NA	TRBV7-2	NA	CASSLGGYGMNEQFF	TGTGCCAGCAGCTTAGGGGGTTACGGGATGAATGAGCAGTTCTTC
TRBJ2-2	12	NA	TRBV15	NA	CATSMTLGELFF	TGTGCCACCAGCATGACTCTTGGGGAGCTGTTTTTT
TRBJ1-5	15	TRBD1	TRBV7-2	NA	CASSSGTASNQPQHF	TGTGCCAGCAGCTCCGGGACAGCGAGCAATCAGCCCCAGCATTTT
TRBJ1-4	15	NA	TRBV6-5	NA	CASRLTEATNEKLFF	TGTGCCAGCAGATTAACAGAAGCAACTAATGAAAAACTGTTTTTT
TRBJ1-1	14	NA	TRBV5-5	NA	CASSLGPGDTEAFF	TGTGCCAGCAGCTTGGGCCCAGGGGACACTGAAGCTTTCTTT
TRBJ1-1	13	NA	TRBV4-1	NA	CASSQGANTEAFF	TGCGCCAGCAGCCAAGGAGCTAACACTGAAGCTTTCTTT
TRBJ2-1	15	NA	TRBV11-1	NA	CASSPVAHSYNEQFF	TGTGCCAGCAGCCCCGTGGCCCACTCCTACAATGAGCAGTTCTTC
TRBJ2-4	17	TRBD2	TRBV10-3	NA	CAISESSGGPAKNIQYF	TGTGCCATCAGTGAGTCGTCGGGGGGGCCAGCCAAAAACATTCAGTACTTC
TRBJ2-1	18	TRBD2	TRBV24-1	NA	CATSGAPVAGGNYNEQFF	TGTGCCACCAGTGGGGCCCCGGTGGCGGGAGGGAACTACAATGAGCAGTTCTTC
TRBJ2-1	15	TRBD2	TRBV3-1/TRBV3-2	NA	CASSHWVRTSDEQFF	TGTGCCAGCAGCCATTGGGTCCGGACTAGCGATGAGCAGTTCTTC
TRBJ2-1	16	TRBD2	TRBV10-3	NA	CATKLGTSGVYNEQFF	TGTGCCACCAAATTGGGAACTAGCGGGGTCTACAATGAGCAGTTCTTC
TRBJ2-3	16	TRBD2	TRBV25-1	NA	CASSESLAGSTDTQYF	TGTGCCAGCAGTGAATCACTAGCGGGCAGCACAGATACGCAGTATTTT
TRBJ2-1	15	NA	TRBV15	NA	CATSRNGQAYNEQFF	TGTGCCACCAGCAGAAACGGACAAGCATACAATGAGCAGTTCTTC
TRBJ2-5	17	NA	TRBV7-2	NA	CASSSPFVTVDKETQYF	TGTGCCAGCAGCTCCCCGTTCGTGACGGTCGACAAAGAGACCCAGTACTTC
TRBJ2-1	16	NA	TRBV27	NA	CASSLSLASSYNEQFF	TGTGCCAGCAGTTTATCTCTAGCGAGCTCCTACAATGAGCAGTTCTTC
TRBJ2-7	12	NA	TRBV5-8	NA	CASSLPFQGYHF	TGTGCCAGCAGCTTGCCCTTCCAGGGGTATCACTTC
TRBJ2-2	13	TRBD1	TRBV19	NA	CASSRTGPGELFF	TGTGCCAGTAGCCGGACAGGCCCCGGGGAGCTGTTTTTT
TRBJ2-1	16	NA	TRBV7-2	NA	CASSVSGGGYYNEQFF	TGTGCCAGCAGCGTGAGTGGGGGCGGGTACTACAATGAGCAGTTCTTC
TRBJ2-7	16	TRBD1	TRBV9	NA	CASSWTGSRSSYEQYF	TGTGCCAGCAGTTGGACAGGCTCGAGAAGTTCCTACGAGCAGTACTTC
TRBJ2-1	17	NA	TRBV7-9	once	CASSLAQLRSSYNEQFF	TGTGCCAGCAGCTTAGCCCAGCTAAGGAGCTCCTACAATGAGCAGTTCTTC
TRBJ1-1	19	NA	TRBV27	NA	CASSPHFSVSPAGETEAFF	TGTGCCAGCAGTCCCCATTTCTCAGTAAGCCCGGCGGGGGAGACTGAAGCTTTCTTT
TRBJ2-1	14	TRBD1	TRBV9	few	CASSVGTGDNEQFF	TGTGCCAGCAGCGTAGGGACAGGGGACAATGAGCAGTTCTTC
TRBJ2-5	20	TRBD2	TRBV3-1/TRBV3-2	few	CASSPQRLAGGRGLEETQYF	TGTGCCAGCAGCCCCCAAAGACTAGCGGGGGGCCGGGGGTTGGAAGAGACCCAGTACTTC
TRBJ2-1	15	NA	TRBV5-1	NA	CASSRDSASYNEQFF	TGCGCCAGCAGCCGGGACTCCGCCTCCTACAATGAGCAGTTCTTC
TRBJ2-3	17	NA	TRBV2	NA	CASSESEVAGIADTQYF	TGTGCCAGCAGTGAATCAGAGGTGGCAGGGATCGCAGATACGCAGTATTTT
TRBJ1-4	17	NA	TRBV7-9	NA	CASSRPGGLRPNEKLFF	TGTGCCAGCAGTCGACCGGGGGGCCTGAGACCTAATGAAAAACTGTTTTTT
TRBJ2-7	15	NA	TRBV9	NA	CASSVEGESAYEQYF	TGTGCCAGCAGCGTAGAGGGGGAGTCCGCCTACGAGCAGTACTTC
TRBJ1-1	16	NA	TRBV7-3	NA	CASSLTVDTLNTEAFF	TGTGCCAGCAGCTTAACCGTGGACACATTGAACACTGAAGCTTTCTTT
TRBJ1-5	17	NA	TRBV21-1	NA	CASSKALWAGSNQPQHF	TGTGCCAGCAGCAAAGCGCTTTGGGCCGGTAGCAATCAGCCCCAGCATTTT
TRBJ1-2	15	NA	TRBV5-6	NA	CASSLLQGLGYGYTF	TGTGCCAGCAGCTTGCTCCAGGGCTTGGGCTATGGCTACACCTTC
TRBJ2-1	15	TRBD2	TRBV2	NA	CASRRSGTSGNEQFF	TGTGCCAGCAGGAGGTCCGGGACTAGCGGCAATGAGCAGTTCTTC
TRBJ1-2	16	TRBD1	TRBV4-2	NA	CASSQVSDRGTNGYTF	TGTGCCAGCAGCCAAGTATCGGACAGGGGGACCAATGGCTACACCTTC
TRBJ2-1	16	NA	TRBV5-1	NA	CASSRERQGGGNEQFF	TGCGCCAGCAGCCGAGAAAGACAGGGAGGTGGGAATGAGCAGTTCTTC